Listed here are 26 T cell receptor beta chains from one sample, sequenced in a study of regulatory T cells in long-lasting Graves disease. This sample's time point: newly diagnosed GD, antithyroid drugs for less than 3 months. PBMCs were the source of the RNA used for TCR sequencing. With iRepertoire HTBI primers and Arm-PCR of CDR3 regions, TCR beta libraries were built. A single record per CDR3 protein comes from TCRdb applying MiXCR to the multiplex PCR reads. The repertoire holds about 540,000 distinct CDR3 sequences, with approximately 13% as singletons. These data were also filed under a second study, of T cells in Graves' hyperthyroidism and ophthalmopathy.

Source: peripheral blood mononuclear cells (PBMCs), taken at new diagnosis, from a patient treated with antithyroid drugs. These receptors all stem from a man younger than 45 with Graves disease.

This clonotype was counted many times. The rearrangement joins TRBV24-1 to TRBJ2-4, with D unresolved. Germline V gene data show CDR1 as KGHDR and CDR2 as SFDVKD. Between the trimmed V and J ends, which lost 6 bases and 1 base, there was a span of 12 bases. The CDR3 runs to 15 residues. The CDR3 bases are TGTGCCACCAGTTCCCCCAAAAGGGCCAAAAACATTCAGTACTTC. This translates into CATSSPKRAKNIQYF.

This clonotype was seen a few times. The chain uses TRBV12-3 or TRBV12-4 and TRBJ2-5; tentative D call: TRBD1 (5 bases). V was trimmed by 1 base and J by 5 bases, leaving 11 bases between them. This CDR3 is built from 14 residues. The CDR3 sequence is CASSLGGTRETQYF. The CDR3 DNA reads as TGTGCCAGCAGTTTAGGGGGCACACGGGAGACCCAGTACTTC.

Comments on this clonotype: One base separates it from a far larger clone, so it is likely a read error. V is TRBV6-2 or TRBV6-3 and J is TRBJ2-2; a possible D gene is TRBD2 (7 bases). Germline loops: CDR1 MNHEY, CDR2 SVGEGT. The CDR3 is 14 residues long. The CDR3 DNA reads TGTGCCATCTCGAGAGGGAGGGACACCGGGGAGCTGGTTTTT. As protein: CAISRGRDTGELVF.

The chain uses TRBV5-1 and TRBJ2-1; possibly TRBD2 for D (7 bases). In germline, CDR1 is SGHRS, CDR2 YFSETQ. V was trimmed by 0 bases and J by 0 bases, leaving 10 bases between them. This CDR3 region has 16 residues. CDR3 nucleotide sequence: TGCGCCAGCAGCTTGGATCGGGGGGCCTCCTACAATGAGCAGTTCTTC. Protein: CASSLDRGASYNEQFF.

At least ten counts were recorded for this clonotype. This chain links TRBV12-3 or TRBV12-4 with TRBJ1-4; D gene unclear. CDR3 length: 13 residues. V was pared by 9 bases and J by 8 bases, with 16 bases between. Here the CDR3 reads CASLGPREEKLFF. For the CDR3, the DNA is TGTGCCAGTTTAGGGCCAAGGGAAGAAAAACTGTTTTTT.

This clonotype was recorded a few times. The chain has TRBV14 and TRBJ2-7; the match to TRBD2 covers 8 bases. With 5 bases clipped from V and 0 bases from J, the junction kept 9 bases outside the gene matches. Per germline, CDR1 SGHDN and CDR2 FVKESK. This CDR3 region has 16 residues. CDR3 nucleotides: TGTGCCAGCAGCTACGCGGGAGGCCATGACTCCTACGAGCAGTACTTC. Protein sequence: CASSYAGGHDSYEQYF.

This CDR3 reads CASSIWSAKDTQYF. The CDR3 DNA reads as TGTGCCAGTAGTATTTGGAGTGCGAAAGATACGCAGTATTTT. The chain uses TRBV19 and TRBJ2-3, with D unclear. The CDR3 runs to 14 residues. Trimming cost V 3 bases and J 5 bases, with 12 bases left between them. Germline V lookup: CDR1 LNHDA, CDR2 SQIVND (reference sequence).

About this clonotype: One end of the junction does not line up with germline, which may come from a read error. The V and J genes are TRBV5-1 and TRBJ1-4, with D possibly matching TRBD1 (5 bases). From germline, CDR1 is SGHRS and CDR2 YFSETQ. The CDR3 spans 14 residues. The CDR3 is CASSPGATNEKLLF. CDR3 sequence (DNA): TGCGCCAGCAGCCCCGGGGCAACTAATGAAAAACTGCTTTTT.

Of note for this clonotype: This may stem from a read error, because a much larger clone lies one nucleotide away. The chain recombines TRBV6-1 with TRBJ2-1, with unresolved D. Per germline, CDR1 MNHNS and CDR2 SASEGT. The CDR3 has 11 residues. This chain's CDR3 is CAGSQNNEQFF. The CDR3 DNA reads as TGTGCCGGCAGTCAAAACAATGAGCAGTTCTTC.

V usage is TRBV10-3 and J usage is TRBJ2-7; 10 nucleotides agree with TRBD1. This CDR3 is 14 amino acids long. Trimming cost V 6 bases and J 6 bases; bases outside gene matches: 8. Germline CDR1 reads ENHRY; CDR2 reads SYGVKD. Here the CDR3 DNA reads TGTGCCATCAGGGAAGCCGACAGGGGGCCCGAGCAGTACTTC. It yields the protein CAIREADRGPEQYF.

This clonotype was seen repeatedly, ten times or more. The genes are TRBV19 and TRBJ2-7; D remains unclear. Trimming removed 3 bases from V and 2 bases from J, with 14 bases in between. CDR1 is LNHDA, CDR2 SQIVND, per germline (reference sequence). The CDR3 loop spans 15 amino acids. CDR3 sequence: CASSMAFGPTYEQYF. CDR3 in DNA: TGTGCCAGTAGTATGGCCTTCGGACCTACCTACGAGCAGTACTTC.

This clonotype showed up many times. The rearrangement links TRBV9 to TRBJ1-2, with D perhaps matching TRBD1 (6 bases). The length of the CDR3 is 14 residues. Germline V gene sequence: CDR1 SGDLS, CDR2 YYNGEE. V lost 2 bases and J 8 bases, leaving 16 bases between the germline ends. The CDR3 loop is CASSVFLGADGYTF. DNA for the CDR3: TGTGCCAGCAGCGTCTTTCTGGGGGCGGACGGCTACACCTTC.

This clonotype was seen many times. The gene calls are TRBV2 and TRBJ2-3, with TRBD1 matching 7 bases. Per the germline V gene, CDR1 is SNHLY and CDR2 is FYNNEI. V was clipped by 4 bases and J by 4 bases; unmatched bases: 5. CDR3 size: 14 residues. For the CDR3, the DNA is TGTGCCAGCAGTGGGACAGGCAGCGCAGATACGCAGTATTTT. This codes for CASSGTGSADTQYF.

The table lists this clonotype with many counts. This sequence joins TRBV20-1 and TRBJ2-7; D unclear. The CDR3 is made up of 15 amino acids. The germline V gene encodes CDR1 DFQATT and CDR2 SNEGSKA (reference sequence). V lost 1 base, J lost 4 bases, and 17 bases lay in between. CDR3 in DNA: TGCAGTGCTAGAGTTCCGGACCTTAGCCTTTACGAGCAGTACTTC. Translated: CSARVPDLSLYEQYF.

This clonotype was seen repeatedly, ten times or more. V is TRBV6-1 and J is TRBJ2-2; D gene unclear. Germline V gene sequence: CDR1 MNHNS, CDR2 SASEGT. This CDR3 comprises 15 residues. V was clipped by 4 bases and J by 0 bases, with 9 bases between them. The CDR3 sequence: CASSGSASNTGELFF. CDR3 in DNA: TGTGCCAGCAGTGGGTCGGCCTCGAACACCGGGGAGCTGTTTTTT.

This clonotype was seen repeatedly, ten times or more. The V call is TRBV15, the J call TRBJ2-1; D is undetermined. The germline gives CDR1 LNHNV, CDR2 YYDKDF (reference sequence). V lost 1 base and J lost 5, with 9 bases in between. This CDR3 spans 14 amino acids. The CDR3 reads CATSRVEQNNEQFF. CDR3 nucleotide sequence: TGTGCCACCAGCAGAGTCGAACAGAACAATGAGCAGTTCTTC.

This clonotype occurred many times. The V gene is TRBV30, the J gene TRBJ2-7; perhaps TRBD1 as D (6 bases). This CDR3 region has 13 residues. CDR1 is GTSNPN and CDR2 is SVGIG in the germline V gene (reference sequence). The V end lost 1 base, the J end lost 3 bases, and 10 bases lay between the germline ends. The CDR3 loop is CAWSGQVYYEQYF. CDR3 nucleotides: TGTGCCTGGAGTGGACAGGTGTACTACGAGCAGTACTTC.

This clonotype was seen more than once but under ten times. The rearrangement uses TRBV5-1 and TRBJ1-4; 10 bases are a match to TRBD1. The CDR3 has 18 amino acids. The germline gives CDR1 SGHRS, CDR2 YFSETQ. V gave up 7 bases and J gave up 2 bases; unmatched junction bases: 14. This chain's CDR3 is CASSFDRGRGRTNEKLFF. Written as DNA, the CDR3 is TGCGCCAGCTCCTTCGACAGGGGGCGCGGGAGGACTAATGAAAAACTGTTTTTT.

This clonotype showed up many times. The chain carries TRBV20-1 and TRBJ2-1, with 12 bases matching TRBD2. The ends lost 2 bases at V and 9 bases at J; junction bases unmatched: 8. The CDR3 extends over 15 amino acids. Germline V gene lookup returns CDR1 DFQATT and CDR2 SNEGSKA (reference sequence). The CDR3 sequence is CSARRRTSGKGEQFF. DNA for the CDR3: TGCAGTGCTAGACGGCGGACTAGCGGGAAGGGTGAGCAGTTCTTC.

This clonotype was seen repeatedly, ten times or more. The rearrangement joins TRBV28 to TRBJ2-2, with D unresolved. Germline assignment: CDR1 MDHEN and CDR2 SYDVKM. This CDR3 is built from 13 residues. Trimming removed 5 bases at V and 7 bases at J, with 11 bases between. CDR3 amino acids: CASSRDPGGELFF. The CDR3 bases are TGTGCCAGCAGTCGAGACCCGGGCGGGGAGCTGTTTTTT.

This clonotype appeared many times. V is TRBV18 and J is TRBJ2-2; TRBD1 might be the D (6 bases). V gave up 0 bases and J gave up 3 bases, with 17 bases separating them. In germline, CDR1 is KGHSH, CDR2 LQKENI. The length of the CDR3 is 18 residues. CDR3 DNA sequence: TGTGCCAGCTCACCACCAAGGAGAGACAGGAGTTACACCGGGGAGCTGTTTTTT. It specifies CASSPPRRDRSYTGELFF.

Many counts were recorded for this clonotype. The chain combines TRBV12-3 or TRBV12-4 with TRBJ2-1; TRBD2 matches 7 bases. The CDR3 sequence is 16 residues long. After removal of 1 base from V and 3 bases from J, the junction contained 6 bases not matched to a gene. The CDR3 DNA is TGTGCCAGCAGTTTAGGCCAAACTAGCGTCTACAATGAGCAGTTCTTC. It is translated as CASSLGQTSVYNEQFF.

The rearrangement links TRBV25-1 to TRBJ2-7; D gene uncertain. The CDR3 is made up of 16 amino acids. V lost 4 bases to trimming and J lost 7 bases, with 23 bases between them. CDR1 and CDR2 from the germline V gene are MGHDK and SYGVNS. The CDR3 region has the DNA TGTGCCAGCAGTGGTGGAGTGGGGATGTCCTACAATGAGCAGTACTTC. It specifies CASSGGVGMSYNEQYF.

This clonotype was seen many times. The chain combines TRBV11-2 with TRBJ2-1, with 12 bases that match TRBD2. V shed 5 bases, J shed 10 bases, and the junction held 9 bases outside the gene matches. Germline V CDR1 and CDR2: SGHAT, FQNNGV. CDR3 size: 15 residues. CDR3 sequence reads: CASSAPGLAGHEQFF. The CDR3 region has the DNA TGTGCCAGCAGCGCACCGGGACTAGCGGGCCACGAGCAGTTCTTC.

Remarks on this clonotype: The junction departs from germline at one end; a sequencing error may be responsible. The J gene is TRBJ2-5, the V gene TRBV7-9; 9 nucleotides align to TRBD1. The CDR3 is 16 amino acids. The germline CDR1 and CDR2 sequences are SEHNR and FQNEAQ (reference sequence). In DNA, the CDR3 is TGTACCAGCAGTCTTACAGGGGGCGATACCCAAGAGACCCAGTACTTC. The encoded protein is CTSSLTGGDTQETQYF.

This clonotype was recorded at least ten times. This chain links TRBV6-1 with TRBJ2-1; no firm D call. Looked up from germline, CDR1 is MNHNS and CDR2 is SASEGT. This CDR3 comprises 12 residues. Trimming took off 5 bases at V and 9 bases at J, with 11 bases between the two ends. Here the CDR3 reads CASSPPGLEQFF. CDR3 nucleotides: TGTGCCAGCAGTCCCCCAGGTCTTGAGCAGTTCTTC.